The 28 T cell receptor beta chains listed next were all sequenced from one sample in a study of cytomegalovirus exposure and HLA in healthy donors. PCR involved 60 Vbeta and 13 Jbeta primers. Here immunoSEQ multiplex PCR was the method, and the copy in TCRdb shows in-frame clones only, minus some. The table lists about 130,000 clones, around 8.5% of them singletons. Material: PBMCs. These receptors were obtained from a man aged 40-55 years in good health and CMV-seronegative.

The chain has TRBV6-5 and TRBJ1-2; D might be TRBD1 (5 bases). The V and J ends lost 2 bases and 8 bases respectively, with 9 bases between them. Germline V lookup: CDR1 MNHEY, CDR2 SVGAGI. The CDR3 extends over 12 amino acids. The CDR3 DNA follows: TGTGCCAGCAGTTACGGGGGGTTAGGCTACACCTTC. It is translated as CASSYGGLGYTF.

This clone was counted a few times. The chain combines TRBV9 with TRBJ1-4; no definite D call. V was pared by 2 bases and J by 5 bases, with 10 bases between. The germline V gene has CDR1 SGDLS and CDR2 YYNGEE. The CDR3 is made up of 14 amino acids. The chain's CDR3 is CASSVGSINEKLFF. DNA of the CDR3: TGTGCCAGCAGCGTGGGCAGCATAAATGAAAAACTGTTTTTT. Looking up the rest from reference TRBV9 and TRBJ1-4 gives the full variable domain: DSGVTQTPKHLITATGQRVTLRCSPRSGDLSVYWYQQSLDQGLQFLIQYYNGEERAKGNILERFSAQQFPDLHSELNLSSLELGDSALYFCASSVGSINEKLFFGSGTQLSVL.

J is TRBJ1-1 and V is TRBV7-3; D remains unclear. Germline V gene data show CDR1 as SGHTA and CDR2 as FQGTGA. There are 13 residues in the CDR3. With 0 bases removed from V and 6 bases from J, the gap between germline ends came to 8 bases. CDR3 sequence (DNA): TGTGCCAGCAGCTTAACCGAGGGCGCTGAAGCTTTCTTT. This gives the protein CASSLTEGAEAFF.

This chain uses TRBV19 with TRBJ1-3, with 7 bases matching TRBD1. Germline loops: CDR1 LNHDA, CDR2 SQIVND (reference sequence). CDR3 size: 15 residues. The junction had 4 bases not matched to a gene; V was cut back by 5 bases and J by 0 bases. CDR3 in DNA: TGTGCCAGTAGTTCACAGGGGAACTCTGGAAACACCATATATTTT. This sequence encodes CASSSQGNSGNTIYF.

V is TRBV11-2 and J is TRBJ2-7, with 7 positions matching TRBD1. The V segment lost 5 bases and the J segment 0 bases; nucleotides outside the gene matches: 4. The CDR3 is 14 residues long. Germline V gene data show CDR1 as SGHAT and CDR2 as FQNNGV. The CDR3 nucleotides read TGTGCCAGCAGCCGCAGGGACAGCTCCTACGAGCAGTACTTC. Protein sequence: CASSRRDSSYEQYF.

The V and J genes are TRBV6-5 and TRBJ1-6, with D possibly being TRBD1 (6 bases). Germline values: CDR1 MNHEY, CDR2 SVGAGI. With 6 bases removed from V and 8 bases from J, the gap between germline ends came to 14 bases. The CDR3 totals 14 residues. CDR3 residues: CASSPKGEYSPLHF. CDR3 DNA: TGTGCCAGCAGCCCCAAGGGGGAATATTCACCCCTCCACTTT.

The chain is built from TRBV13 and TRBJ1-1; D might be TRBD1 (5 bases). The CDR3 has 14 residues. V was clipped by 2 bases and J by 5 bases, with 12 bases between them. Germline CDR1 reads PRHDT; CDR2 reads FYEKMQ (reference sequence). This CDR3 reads CASSLSGVRTEAFF. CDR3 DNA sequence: TGTGCCAGCAGCTTATCGGGGGTTAGAACTGAAGCTTTCTTT.

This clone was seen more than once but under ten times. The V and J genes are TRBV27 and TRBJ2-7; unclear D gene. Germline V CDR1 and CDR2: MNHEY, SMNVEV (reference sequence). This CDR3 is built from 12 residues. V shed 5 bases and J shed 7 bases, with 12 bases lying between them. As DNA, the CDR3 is TGTGCCAGCAGTACATATGGAGCGGAGCAGTACTTC. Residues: CASSTYGAEQYF.

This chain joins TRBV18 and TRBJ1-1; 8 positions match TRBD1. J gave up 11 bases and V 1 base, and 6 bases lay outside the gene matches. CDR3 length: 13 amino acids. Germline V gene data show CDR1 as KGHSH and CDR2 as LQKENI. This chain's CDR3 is CASSPQDREAAFF. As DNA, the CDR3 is TGTGCCAGCTCACCACAGGACAGGGAGGCCGCTTTCTTT.

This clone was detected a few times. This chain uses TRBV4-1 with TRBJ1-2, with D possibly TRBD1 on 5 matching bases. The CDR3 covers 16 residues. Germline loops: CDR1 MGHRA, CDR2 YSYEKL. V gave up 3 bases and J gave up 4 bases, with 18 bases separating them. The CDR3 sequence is CASSHRDAGGAYGYTF. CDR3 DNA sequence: TGCGCCAGCAGCCACCGGGACGCCGGGGGTGCCTATGGCTACACCTTC.

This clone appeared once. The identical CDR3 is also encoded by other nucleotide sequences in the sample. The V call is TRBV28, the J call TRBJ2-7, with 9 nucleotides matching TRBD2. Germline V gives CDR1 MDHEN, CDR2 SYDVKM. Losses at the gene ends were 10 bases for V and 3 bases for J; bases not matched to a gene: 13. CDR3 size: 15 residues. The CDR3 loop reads CATAEGGGANYEQYF. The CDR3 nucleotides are TGTGCCACCGCAGAGGGCGGGGGGGCGAACTACGAGCAGTACTTC. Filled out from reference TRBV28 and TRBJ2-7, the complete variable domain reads DVKVTQSSRYLVKRTGEKVFLECVQDMDHENMFWYRQDPGLGLRLIYFSYDVKMKEKGDIPEGYSVSREKKERFSLILESASTNQTSMYLCATAEGGGANYEQYFGPGTRLTVT.

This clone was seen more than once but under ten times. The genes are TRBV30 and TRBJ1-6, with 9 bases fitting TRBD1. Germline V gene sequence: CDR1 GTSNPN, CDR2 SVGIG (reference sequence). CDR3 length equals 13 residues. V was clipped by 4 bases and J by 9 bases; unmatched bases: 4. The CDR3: CAWTGTGPSPLHF. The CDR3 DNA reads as TGTGCCTGGACAGGGACAGGGCCTTCACCCCTCCACTTT. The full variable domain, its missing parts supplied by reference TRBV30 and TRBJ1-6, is SQTIHQWPATLVQPVGSPLSLECTVEGTSNPNLYWYRQAAGRGLQLLFYSVGIGQISSEVPQNLSASRPQDRQFILSSKKLLLSDSGFYLCAWTGTGPSPLHFGNGTRLTVT.

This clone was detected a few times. CDR3 nucleotides: TGCGCCAGCAGCCAAGGGCAGGATTCTAACTATGGCTACACCTTC. Its translation is CASSQGQDSNYGYTF. This rearrangement joins TRBV4-1 to TRBJ1-2; D unclear. The CDR3 is made up of 15 amino acids. Per germline, CDR1 MGHRA and CDR2 YSYEKL. Between the trimmed V and J ends, which lost 1 base and 0 bases, there was a span of 9 bases.

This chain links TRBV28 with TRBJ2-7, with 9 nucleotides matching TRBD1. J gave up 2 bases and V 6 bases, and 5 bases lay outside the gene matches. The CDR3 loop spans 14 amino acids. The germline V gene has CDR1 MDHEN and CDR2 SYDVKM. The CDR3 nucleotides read TGTGCCAGCAGCCCGGGACAGGGTACCTACGAGCAGTACTTC. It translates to CASSPGQGTYEQYF. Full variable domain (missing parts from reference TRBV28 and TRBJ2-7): DVKVTQSSRYLVKRTGEKVFLECVQDMDHENMFWYRQDPGLGLRLIYFSYDVKMKEKGDIPEGYSVSREKKERFSLILESASTNQTSMYLCASSPGQGTYEQYFGPGTRLTVT.

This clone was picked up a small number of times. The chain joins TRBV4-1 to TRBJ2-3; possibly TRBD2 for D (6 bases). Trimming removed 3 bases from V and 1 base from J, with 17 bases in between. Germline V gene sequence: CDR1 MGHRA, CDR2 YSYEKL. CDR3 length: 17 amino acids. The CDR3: CASSHPPKGGGTDTQYF. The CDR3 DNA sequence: TGCGCCAGCAGCCACCCCCCTAAGGGAGGTGGCACAGATACGCAGTATTTT.

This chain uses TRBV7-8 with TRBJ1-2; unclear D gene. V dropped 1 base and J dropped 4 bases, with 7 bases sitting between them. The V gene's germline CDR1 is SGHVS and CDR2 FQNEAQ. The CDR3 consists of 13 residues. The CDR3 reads CASSLGTAYGYTF. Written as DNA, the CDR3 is TGTGCCAGCAGCTTAGGTACAGCCTATGGCTACACCTTC.

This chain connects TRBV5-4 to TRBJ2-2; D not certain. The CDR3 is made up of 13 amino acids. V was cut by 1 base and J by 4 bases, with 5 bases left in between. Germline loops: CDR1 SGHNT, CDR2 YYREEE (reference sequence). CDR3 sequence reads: CASSLILTGELFF. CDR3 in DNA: TGTGCCAGCAGCTTGATTCTCACCGGGGAGCTGTTTTTT.

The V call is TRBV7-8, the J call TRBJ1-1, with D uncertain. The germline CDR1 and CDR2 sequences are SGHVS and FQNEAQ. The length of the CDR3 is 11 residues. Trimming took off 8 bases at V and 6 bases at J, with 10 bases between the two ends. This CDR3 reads CASRREAEAFF. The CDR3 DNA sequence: TGTGCCAGCCGGAGGGAGGCTGAAGCTTTCTTT. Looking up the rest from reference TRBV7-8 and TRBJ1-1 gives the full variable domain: GAGVSQSPRYKVAKRGQDVALRCDPISGHVSLFWYQQALGQGPEFLTYFQNEAQLDKSGLPSDRFFAERPEGSVSTLKIQRTQQEDSAVYLCASRREAEAFFGQGTRLTVV.

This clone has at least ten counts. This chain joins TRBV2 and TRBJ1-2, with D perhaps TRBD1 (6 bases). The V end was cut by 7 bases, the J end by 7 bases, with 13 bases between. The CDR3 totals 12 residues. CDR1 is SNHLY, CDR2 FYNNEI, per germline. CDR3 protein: CASTYGQLGYTF. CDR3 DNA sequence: TGTGCCAGCACCTACGGACAGCTTGGCTACACCTTC.

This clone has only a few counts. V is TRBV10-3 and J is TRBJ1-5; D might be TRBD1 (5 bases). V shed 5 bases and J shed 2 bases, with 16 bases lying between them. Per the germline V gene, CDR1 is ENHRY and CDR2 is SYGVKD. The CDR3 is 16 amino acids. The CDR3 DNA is TGTGCCATCAGTTCTGGGGCTCCAAGCGGCAATCAGCCCCAGCATTTT. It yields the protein CAISSGAPSGNQPQHF.

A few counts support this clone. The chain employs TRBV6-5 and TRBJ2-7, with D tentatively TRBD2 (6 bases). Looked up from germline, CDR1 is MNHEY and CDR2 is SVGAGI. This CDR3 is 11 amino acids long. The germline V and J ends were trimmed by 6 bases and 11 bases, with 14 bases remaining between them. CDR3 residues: CASRKDYWEYF. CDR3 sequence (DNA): TGTGCCAGCAGAAAGGACTATTGGGAGTACTTC.

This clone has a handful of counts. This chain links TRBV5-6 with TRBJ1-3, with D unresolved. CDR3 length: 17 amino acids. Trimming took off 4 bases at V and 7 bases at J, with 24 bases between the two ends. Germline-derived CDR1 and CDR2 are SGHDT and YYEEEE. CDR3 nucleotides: TGTGCCAGCAGCACCCAAACAGAGCTCAGCTCTATTAACACCATATATTTT. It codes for CASSTQTELSSINTIYF.

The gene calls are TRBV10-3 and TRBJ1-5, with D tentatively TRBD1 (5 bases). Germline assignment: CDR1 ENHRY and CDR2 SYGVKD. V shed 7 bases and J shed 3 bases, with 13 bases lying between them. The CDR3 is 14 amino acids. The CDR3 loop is CAIKGSGSNQPQHF. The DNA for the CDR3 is TGTGCCATCAAAGGTTCAGGGTCCAATCAGCCCCAGCATTTT.

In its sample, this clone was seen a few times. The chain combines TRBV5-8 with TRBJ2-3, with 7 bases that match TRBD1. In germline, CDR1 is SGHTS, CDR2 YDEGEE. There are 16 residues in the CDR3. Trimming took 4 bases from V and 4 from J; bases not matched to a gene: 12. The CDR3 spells CASSRGQLYRADTQYF. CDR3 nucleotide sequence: TGTGCCAGCAGCAGGGGACAGCTGTATCGCGCAGATACGCAGTATTTT.

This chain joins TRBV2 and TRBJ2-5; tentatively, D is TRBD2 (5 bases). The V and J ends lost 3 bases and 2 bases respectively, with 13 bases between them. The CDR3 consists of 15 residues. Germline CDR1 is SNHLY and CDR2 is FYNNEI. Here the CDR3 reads CASSDLASEQETQYF. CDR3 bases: TGTGCCAGCAGTGACCTAGCTTCCGAGCAAGAGACCCAGTACTTC.

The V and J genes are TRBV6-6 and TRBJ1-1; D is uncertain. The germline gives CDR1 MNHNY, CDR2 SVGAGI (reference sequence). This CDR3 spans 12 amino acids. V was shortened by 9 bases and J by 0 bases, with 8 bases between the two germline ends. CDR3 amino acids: CARVQLNTEAFF. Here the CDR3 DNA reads TGTGCCAGAGTACAGTTGAACACTGAAGCTTTCTTT.

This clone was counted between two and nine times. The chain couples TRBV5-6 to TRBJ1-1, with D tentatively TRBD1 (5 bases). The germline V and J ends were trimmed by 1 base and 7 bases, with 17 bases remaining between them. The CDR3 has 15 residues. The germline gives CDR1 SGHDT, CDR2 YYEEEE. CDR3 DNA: TGTGCCAGCAGCTTGTTGGGTGGGGGGAATGGTGAAGCTTTCTTT. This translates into CASSLLGGGNGEAFF.

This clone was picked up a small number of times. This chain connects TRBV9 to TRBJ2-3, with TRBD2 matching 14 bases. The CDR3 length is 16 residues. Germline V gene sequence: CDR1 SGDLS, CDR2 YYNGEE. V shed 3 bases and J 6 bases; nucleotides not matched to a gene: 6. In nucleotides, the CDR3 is TGTGCCAGCAGCGCTCGACTAGCGGGGGGGCCTGATACGCAGTATTTT. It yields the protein CASSARLAGGPDTQYF. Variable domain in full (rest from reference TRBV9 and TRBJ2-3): DSGVTQTPKHLITATGQRVTLRCSPRSGDLSVYWYQQSLDQGLQFLIQYYNGEERAKGNILERFSAQQFPDLHSELNLSSLELGDSALYFCASSARLAGGPDTQYFGPGTRLTVL.